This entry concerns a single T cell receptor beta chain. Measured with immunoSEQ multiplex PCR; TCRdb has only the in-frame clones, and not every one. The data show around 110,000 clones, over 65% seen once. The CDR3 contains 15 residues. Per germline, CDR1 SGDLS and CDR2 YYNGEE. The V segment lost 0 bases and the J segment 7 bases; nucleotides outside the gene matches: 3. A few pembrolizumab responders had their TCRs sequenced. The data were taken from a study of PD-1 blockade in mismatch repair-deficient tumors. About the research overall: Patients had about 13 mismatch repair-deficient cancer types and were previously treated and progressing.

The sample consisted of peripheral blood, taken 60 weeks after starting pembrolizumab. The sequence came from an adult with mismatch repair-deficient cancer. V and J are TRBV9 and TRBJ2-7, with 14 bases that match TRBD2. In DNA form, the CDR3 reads TGTGCCAGCAGCGTAGGACTAGCGGGAGGGCTGGAGCAGTACTTC. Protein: CASSVGLAGGLEQYF.